This T cell receptor beta chain was sequenced in a study of cytomegalovirus exposure and HLA in healthy donors. With 60 Vbeta and 13 Jbeta primers, the PCR was carried out. Data came from immunoSEQ multiplex PCR; TCRdb stores just in-frame clones and leaves some out. The sample shows about 120,000 clones, 65% to 85% of them seen only once. V lost 5 bases and J 6 bases, leaving 13 bases between the germline ends. Germline V gene lookup returns CDR1 SNHLY and CDR2 FYNNEI. The CDR3 spans 13 residues. The V gene is TRBV2, the J gene TRBJ1-2; D uncertain. The sample was PBMCs. The sequence derives from a woman between 40 and 50 years old in good health and CMV-seropositive. The CDR3 here is CASSNPGEDGYTF. For the CDR3, the DNA is TGTGCCAGCAGTAACCCCGGGGAGGATGGCTACACCTTC.